Each of the 29 T cell receptor beta chains below was sequenced from the same sample in a study of cytomegalovirus exposure and HLA in healthy donors. Researchers ran the PCR with 60 Vbeta and 13 Jbeta primers. Sequencing was performed with immunoSEQ multiplex PCR; in TCRdb, only in-frame clones are kept and a portion is missing. Of about 110,000 clones listed, roughly 13% were seen once; the top ten hold around 16%. The sequenced sample consisted of PBMCs. The receptors stem from a man aged 40-49 years in good health and CMV-seropositive.

A few counts support this clone. V and J are TRBV15 and TRBJ2-3, with 8 nucleotides matching TRBD2. The CDR3 extends over 15 amino acids. V trimming: 8 bases; J trimming: 4 bases; junction bases outside the gene matches: 11. Germline assignment: CDR1 LNHNV and CDR2 YYDKDF (reference sequence). Written as DNA, the CDR3 is TGTGCCACCGTTAGCGGGATGGGACGGGCAGATACGCAGTATTTT. Protein: CATVSGMGRADTQYF.

A few counts support this clone. This chain connects TRBV6-1 to TRBJ1-2, with TRBD1 identical over 7 bases. Germline V gene lookup returns CDR1 MNHNS and CDR2 SASEGT. V gave up 3 bases and J gave up 0 bases; unmatched junction bases: 4. The CDR3 is made up of 15 amino acids. The CDR3 region is CASSDSGTANYGYTF. Here the CDR3 DNA reads TGTGCCAGCAGTGATTCCGGGACAGCTAACTATGGCTACACCTTC.

The V and J genes are TRBV30 and TRBJ2-1; TRBD2 aligns across 10 bases. With V trimmed by 1 base and J by 4 bases, 1 base remained unmatched. CDR3 length equals 14 residues. Germline CDR1 GTSNPN, CDR2 SVGIG (reference sequence). The CDR3 here is CAWSGTSGYNEQFF. CDR3 sequence (DNA): TGTGCCTGGAGTGGGACTAGCGGTTACAATGAGCAGTTCTTC. Full variable domain (missing parts from reference TRBV30 and TRBJ2-1): SQTIHQWPATLVQPVGSPLSLECTVEGTSNPNLYWYRQAAGRGLQLLFYSVGIGQISSEVPQNLSASRPQDRQFILSSKKLLLSDSGFYLCAWSGTSGYNEQFFGPGTRLTVL.

The rearrangement uses TRBV6-1 and TRBJ2-1; 11 bases match TRBD2. The V and J ends lost 6 bases and 3 bases, in that order; junction bases with no gene match: 1. The germline V gene encodes CDR1 MNHNS and CDR2 SASEGT. The CDR3 sequence is 14 residues long. As DNA, the CDR3 is TGTGCCAGCAGAACTAGCGGGGGCTACAATGAGCAGTTCTTC. Its protein is CASRTSGGYNEQFF.

The gene calls are TRBV29-1 and TRBJ1-2; 7 positions match TRBD1. Looked up from germline, CDR1 is SQVTM and CDR2 is ANQGSEA. J was trimmed by 4 bases and V by 7 bases; bases with no gene match: 9. The CDR3 contains 13 residues. The CDR3 DNA reads as TGCAGCGGCCGGAACAGGGGTGGCTATGGCTACACCTTC. This encodes CSGRNRGGYGYTF.

The table lists this clone with a few counts. The chain links TRBV6-1 to TRBJ2-5, with TRBD2 as a possible D gene (6 bases). The ends were cut back, 3 bases at V and 5 bases at J, with 13 bases in the middle. This CDR3 has 14 amino acids. Germline lookup yields CDR1 MNHNS and CDR2 SASEGT. The CDR3 DNA reads as TGTGCCAGCAGTGAGGCGGGACGGTCGGAGACCCAGTACTTC. Translated, it gives CASSEAGRSETQYF.

Comments on this clone: One end of the junction fails to match germline, which may point to a read error. The rearrangement joins TRBV4-1 to TRBJ2-1; 13 nucleotides align to TRBD2. Germline V gene sequence: CDR1 MGHRA, CDR2 YSYEKL. CDR3 length equals 18 residues. CDR3: CASSQRTSGSISHNEQFF. The CDR3 DNA follows: TGCGCCAGCAGCCAGCGGACTAGCGGGAGTATCTCCCACAATGAGCAGTTCTTC.

In this sample, this clone turned up a few times. The chain has TRBV4-3 and TRBJ2-2; maybe TRBD2 (6 bases). Trimming pared 1 base from V and 3 bases from J, leaving 15 bases between. Germline-derived CDR1 and CDR2 are LGHNA and YSLEER. The CDR3 extends over 17 amino acids. The CDR3 region is CASSQGFGTFYTGELFF. For the CDR3, the DNA is TGCGCCAGCAGCCAAGGGTTCGGGACTTTTTACACCGGGGAGCTGTTTTTT.

This clone was picked up a small number of times. The chain has TRBV6-6 and TRBJ2-3, with D possibly matching TRBD2 (6 bases). V lost 2 bases and J 4 bases, leaving 10 bases between the germline ends. In germline, CDR1 is MNHNY, CDR2 SVGAGI (reference sequence). The CDR3 is 14 residues long. CDR3 amino acids: CASSYLREADTQYF. The CDR3 DNA sequence: TGTGCCAGCAGTTACCTGCGGGAAGCAGATACGCAGTATTTT.

V is TRBV15 and J is TRBJ2-7, with 8 bases lining up with TRBD2. Germline CDR1 LNHNV, CDR2 YYDKDF (reference sequence). V was clipped by 2 bases and J by 2 bases; unmatched bases: 5. This CDR3 has 15 amino acids. The CDR3 DNA follows: TGTGCCACCAGCAGAAATAGCGGGGAGGCCTACGAGCAGTACTTC. Amino acids: CATSRNSGEAYEQYF.

The gene calls are TRBV29-1 and TRBJ2-5, with 7 bases identical to TRBD2. The CDR3 runs to 15 residues. J was trimmed by 3 bases and V by 3 bases; bases with no gene match: 10. Germline V lookup: CDR1 SQVTM, CDR2 ANQGSEA. CDR3 bases: TGCAGCGTTGAGGGGGGGGAAGGACTCGAAGAGACCCAGTACTTC. Amino acids: CSVEGGEGLEETQYF.

This sequence joins TRBV7-2 and TRBJ1-5; D is uncertain. In germline, CDR1 is SGHTA, CDR2 FQGNSA. V shed 5 bases and J shed 2 bases, with 10 bases lying between them. CDR3 size: 14 residues. CDR3 in amino acids: CASSAGGGNQPQHF. The CDR3 coding sequence is TGTGCCAGCAGCGCCGGTGGAGGCAATCAGCCCCAGCATTTT.

The V and J genes are TRBV4-2 and TRBJ2-1; tentatively, D is TRBD2 (6 bases). V was cut by 8 bases and J by 3 bases, with 26 bases left in between. The V gene's germline CDR1 is LGHNA and CDR2 YNFKEQ. There are 18 residues in the CDR3. For the CDR3, the DNA is TGTGCCAGCCGCCGAGTGGGCAGCACGGGAGCGGTCTACAATGAGCAGTTCTTC. This sequence encodes CASRRVGSTGAVYNEQFF.

The chain recombines TRBV5-1 with TRBJ1-4, with 9 positions matching TRBD1. This CDR3 is built from 14 residues. Germline CDR1 is SGHRS and CDR2 is YFSETQ. The junction had 2 bases not matched to a gene; V was cut back by 4 bases and J by 4 bases. DNA for the CDR3: TGCGCCAGCAGCATGGGACAGGGTAATGAAAAACTGTTTTTT. Protein sequence: CASSMGQGNEKLFF.

The genes are TRBV5-1 and TRBJ2-2; 11 positions agree with TRBD1. The CDR3 runs 16 residues. Germline CDR1 is SGHRS and CDR2 is YFSETQ. V trimming: 4 bases; J trimming: 1 base; junction bases outside the gene matches: 3. The CDR3 here is CASSRDRGENTGELFF. CDR3 bases: TGCGCCAGCAGCCGGGACAGGGGGGAGAACACCGGGGAGCTGTTTTTT. Filled out from reference TRBV5-1 and TRBJ2-2, the complete variable domain reads KAGVTQTPRYLIKTRGQQVTLSCSPISGHRSVSWYQQTPGQGLQFLFEYFSETQRNKGNFPGRFSGRQFSNSRSEMNVSTLELGDSALYLCASSRDRGENTGELFFGEGSRLTVL.

This clone was seen a handful of times. This rearrangement joins TRBV6-1 to TRBJ2-6, with D possibly TRBD1 on 6 matching bases. Trimming removed 3 bases at V and 4 bases at J, with 13 bases between. Germline-derived CDR1 and CDR2 are MNHNS and SASEGT. CDR3 size: 16 residues. CDR3 in DNA: TGTGCCAGCAGTGATATCCAGGGGTCAGGGGCCAACGTCCTGACTTTC. Encoded protein: CASSDIQGSGANVLTF.

Comment on this clone: One end of the junction does not line up with germline, which may come from a read error. The chain combines TRBV7-7 with TRBJ2-5; 8 nucleotides line up with TRBD2. Germline CDR1 reads SSHAT; CDR2 reads FNYEAQ (reference sequence). This CDR3 is built from 15 residues. The CDR3 sequence is CASSVSGTRLAAQYF. The CDR3 DNA sequence: TGTGCTAGCAGCGTTAGTGGGACTAGGCTCGCGGCCCAGTACTTC.

The V gene is TRBV7-9, the J gene TRBJ2-7; no clear D gene. V was trimmed by 3 bases and J by 5 bases, leaving 11 bases between them. The germline gives CDR1 SEHNR, CDR2 FQNEAQ (reference sequence). The CDR3 extends over 13 amino acids. DNA of the CDR3: TGTGCCAGCAGCTTTCCAGGATCCCACGAGCAGTACTTC. Protein: CASSFPGSHEQYF.

This clone was recorded a few times. DNA for the CDR3: TGTGCCAGCAGTTTTACGTTCGGGACTAGCTCCTACGAGCAGTACTTC. It codes for CASSFTFGTSSYEQYF. This sequence joins TRBV27 and TRBJ2-7; 8 bases match TRBD2. CDR3 length equals 16 residues. Trimming removed 3 bases from V and 0 bases from J; junction bases left unmatched: 7. Germline values: CDR1 MNHEY, CDR2 SMNVEV (reference sequence).

Regarding this clone: Other DNA sequences from this sample encode an identical CDR3 as well. As DNA, the CDR3 is TGTGCCAGCAGTTTGGACAGGGGCACAGATACGCAGTATTTT. Its translation: CASSLDRGTDTQYF. The V and J genes are TRBV27 and TRBJ2-3; 8 positions match TRBD1. With V trimmed by 3 bases and J by 1 base, 0 bases remained unmatched. The CDR3 contains 14 residues. Germline values: CDR1 MNHEY, CDR2 SMNVEV (reference sequence).

This clone turned up a few times. The conserved phenylalanine or tryptophan is not found at the CDR3 terminus, so this likely reflects a read error. Because the CDR3's place on the DNA is in doubt, the DNA is left out and the CDR3 is given as listed by TCRdb. The chain uses TRBV29-1 and TRBJ2-6; the table gives TRBD1 as D, unverified against the DNA. CDR1 is SQVTM, CDR2 ANQGSEA, per germline. The CDR3 comprises 16 residues, both ends counted. The CDR3 region is CRVGNLWRPGANVLNV.

This clone was observed a handful of times. The chain uses TRBV6-1 and TRBJ1-1; 7 bases fit TRBD1. V was clipped by 6 bases and J by 1 base; unmatched bases: 8. Germline CDR1 and CDR2: MNHNS and SASEGT. This CDR3 contains 15 residues. The CDR3 protein is CASRKMTGQNTEAFF. The CDR3 DNA is TGTGCCAGCAGGAAAATGACAGGGCAGAACACTGAAGCTTTCTTT.

This clone was counted between two and nine times. The chain couples TRBV6-5 to TRBJ2-5; 8 bases align to TRBD2. From germline, CDR1 is MNHEY and CDR2 SVGAGI. The CDR3 length is 15 residues. With 2 bases clipped from V and 7 bases from J, the junction kept 9 bases outside the gene matches. Here the CDR3 reads CASSYTSTSDATQYF. The CDR3 DNA reads as TGTGCCAGCAGTTACACTTCGACTAGCGATGCGACCCAGTACTTC.

The rearrangement links TRBV27 to TRBJ1-1; D perhaps matches TRBD1 (5 bases). The V and J ends lost 4 bases and 0 bases respectively, with 9 bases between them. Germline lookup yields CDR1 MNHEY and CDR2 SMNVEV (reference sequence). CDR3 size: 14 residues. CDR3 nucleotide sequence: TGTGCCAGCAGTTCGCCAGGGATGAACACTGAAGCTTTCTTT. As protein: CASSSPGMNTEAFF.

The genes are TRBV19 and TRBJ2-7; 9 bases agree with TRBD1. The CDR3 totals 17 residues. J was trimmed by 3 bases and V by 0 bases; bases with no gene match: 9. CDR1 and CDR2 (germline): LNHDA, SQIVND (reference sequence). This CDR3 is CASSIDLGWGQGYEQYF. For the CDR3, the DNA is TGTGCCAGTAGTATAGATCTTGGCTGGGGACAGGGCTACGAGCAGTACTTC.

The J gene is TRBJ2-7, the V gene TRBV11-3, with 7 bases matching TRBD1. The CDR3 has 14 amino acids. J was trimmed by 5 bases and V by 2 bases; bases with no gene match: 6. The V gene's germline CDR1 is SGHNT and CDR2 YENEEA. The CDR3 DNA reads as TGTGCCAGCAGCTTATCACAGGGGATCCACGAGCAGTACTTC. Its translation is CASSLSQGIHEQYF.

In DNA, the CDR3 is TGTGCCAGCAGCACTAGGACAGGGCATCCCGAGCAGTACTTC. Translating gives CASSTRTGHPEQYF. The chain combines TRBV7-8 with TRBJ2-7, with TRBD1 identical over 8 bases. The germline CDR1 and CDR2 sequences are SGHVS and FQNEAQ. This CDR3 comprises 14 residues. Trimming took 5 bases from V and 6 from J; bases not matched to a gene: 9. Full variable domain (remainder filled in from reference TRBV7-8 and TRBJ2-7): GAGVSQSPRYKVAKRGQDVALRCDPISGHVSLFWYQQALGQGPEFLTYFQNEAQLDKSGLPSDRFFAERPEGSVSTLKIQRTQQEDSAVYLCASSTRTGHPEQYFGPGTRLTVT.

The genes are TRBV7-6 and TRBJ2-7; TRBD1 matches at 7 bases. The CDR3 length is 13 residues. Germline V gene lookup returns CDR1 SGHVS and CDR2 FNYEAQ. V lost 5 bases and J lost 7; bases outside the gene matches: 8. For the CDR3, the DNA is TGTGCCAGCAGCCACAGCAGGGGGTATGAGCAGTACTTC. Translating it yields CASSHSRGYEQYF.

This chain links TRBV9 with TRBJ1-1, with D possibly matching TRBD1 (5 bases). Looked up from germline, CDR1 is SGDLS and CDR2 is YYNGEE. Trimming removed 4 bases from V and 2 bases from J, with 9 bases in between. CDR3 length: 13 amino acids. CDR3 region: CASSLTVNTEAFF. CDR3 bases: TGTGCCAGCAGCTTGACAGTTAACACTGAAGCTTTCTTT.